The 25 T cell receptor beta chains below come from one sample, sequenced in a study of shared clonotypes between healthy human individuals. Sequencing was performed with immunoSEQ multiplex PCR; in TCRdb, only in-frame clones are kept and a portion is missing. This table has over a million clones, roughly 80% appearing once. The sequenced material came from memory CD4+ T cells sorted from blood. Subset: CD45RA-negative fraction. The receptors were sampled from a man aged 18-30 years in good health.

This sequence joins TRBV2 and TRBJ2-1, with D maybe TRBD2 (5 bases). The germline CDR1 and CDR2 sequences are SNHLY and FYNNEI. The CDR3 runs to 13 residues. Trimming shortened V by 5 bases and J by 10 bases, and 15 bases separated the two germline ends. The CDR3 loop is CASSKPRESEQFF. The CDR3 DNA reads TGTGCCAGCAGTAAGCCCCGGGAAAGCGAGCAGTTCTTC.

This chain connects TRBV5-1 to TRBJ2-2, with 11 bases identical to TRBD2. The length of the CDR3 is 15 residues. The junction had 5 bases not matched to a gene; V was cut back by 5 bases and J by 5 bases. Germline V lookup: CDR1 SGHRS, CDR2 YFSETQ. The CDR3 here is CASSPGLAVTGELFF. CDR3 bases: TGCGCCAGCAGTCCGGGACTAGCGGTTACCGGGGAGCTGTTTTTT.

The chain employs TRBV27 and TRBJ2-7; TRBD2 agrees at 8 bases. Germline V CDR1 and CDR2: MNHEY, SMNVEV (reference sequence). This CDR3 has 17 amino acids. The V segment lost 4 bases and the J segment 1 base; nucleotides outside the gene matches: 12. The CDR3 DNA follows: TGTGCCAGCAGTTCTTCAACCTTGGGACTAGGGTCCTACGAGCAGTACTTC. Protein: CASSSSTLGLGSYEQYF.

J is TRBJ2-7 and V is TRBV5-1, with D perhaps being TRBD1 or TRBD2 (5 bases each). The CDR3 covers 16 residues. With 4 bases removed from V and 4 bases from J, the gap between germline ends came to 21 bases. CDR1 is SGHRS, CDR2 YFSETQ, per germline. The DNA of the CDR3 is TGCGCCAGCAGCGCAACCCCTCGGGACGGAAGATACGAGCAGTACTTC. Amino acids: CASSATPRDGRYEQYF.

The chain employs TRBV27 and TRBJ1-3; D not certain. V was pared by 2 bases and J by 2 bases, with 10 bases between. The CDR3 has 15 amino acids. The V gene's germline CDR1 is MNHEY and CDR2 SMNVEV (reference sequence). The CDR3, as DNA: TGTGCCAGCAGTTTAGAGGCGGGTCCTGGAAACACCATATATTTT. As protein: CASSLEAGPGNTIYF.

CDR3 loop: CASSQDTKEVNEKLFF. For the CDR3, the DNA is TGCGCCAGCAGCCAAGATACGAAGGAAGTGAATGAAAAACTGTTTTTT. V gene TRBV4-1 combines with J gene TRBJ1-4; unclear D gene. Trimming pared 0 bases from V and 5 bases from J, leaving 13 bases between. The CDR3 is made up of 16 amino acids. Germline V gives CDR1 MGHRA, CDR2 YSYEKL.

The chain recombines TRBV19 with TRBJ1-4; D possibly corresponds to TRBD1 (6 bases). The CDR3 consists of 19 residues. Trimming cost V 5 bases and J 3 bases, with 25 bases left between them. Germline V gives CDR1 LNHDA, CDR2 SQIVND (reference sequence). CDR3 sequence reads: CASSPIYRVGRTANEKLFF. The CDR3 bases are TGTGCCAGTAGTCCCATTTACAGGGTAGGCCGTACGGCTAATGAAAAACTGTTTTTT.

The chain joins TRBV11-3 to TRBJ2-2; 8 positions match TRBD1. The length of the CDR3 is 15 residues. Losses at the gene ends were 4 bases for V and 4 bases for J; bases not matched to a gene: 5. Germline V CDR1 and CDR2: SGHNT, YENEEA. The CDR3 DNA reads as TGTGCCAGCAGCTCCACAGGGGGTATCACCGGGGAGCTGTTTTTT. Amino acids: CASSSTGGITGELFF.

The V call is TRBV4-1, the J call TRBJ1-2, with unresolved D. CDR1 is MGHRA, CDR2 YSYEKL, per germline. This CDR3 region has 16 residues. V lost 0 bases to trimming and J lost 1 base, with 12 bases between them. CDR3 bases: TGCGCCAGCAGCCAAGAAGCGGGCAGACTTAACTATGGCTACACCTTC. It translates to CASSQEAGRLNYGYTF.

The CDR3: CASSRPGAANTEAFF. CDR3 sequence (DNA): TGTGCCAGCAGCCGACCTGGGGCAGCGAACACTGAAGCTTTCTTT. The chain joins TRBV7-9 to TRBJ1-1, with D possibly being TRBD1 (5 bases). Germline V gene lookup returns CDR1 SEHNR and CDR2 FQNEAQ (reference sequence). V was clipped by 5 bases and J by 1 base, with 14 bases between them. There are 15 residues in the CDR3. Filled out from reference TRBV7-9 and TRBJ1-1, the complete variable domain reads DTGVSQNPRHKITKRGQNVTFRCDPISEHNRLYWYRQTLGQGPEFLTYFQNEAQLEKSRLLSDRFSAERPKGSFSTLEIQRTEQGDSAMYLCASSRPGAANTEAFFGQGTRLTVV.

J is TRBJ1-5 and V is TRBV19, with 7 nucleotides matching TRBD1. Germline V gene sequence: CDR1 LNHDA, CDR2 SQIVND (reference sequence). V gave up 3 bases and J gave up 3 bases; unmatched junction bases: 5. This CDR3 region has 15 residues. The CDR3 nucleotides are TGTGCCAGTAGTATCGGAGGGGGCCTCAATCAGCCCCAGCATTTT. Translating it yields CASSIGGGLNQPQHF.

The rearrangement links TRBV28 to TRBJ1-3; tentative D call: TRBD1 (5 bases). The CDR3 contains 14 residues. CDR1 and CDR2 from the germline V gene are MDHEN and SYDVKM. Trimming stripped 6 bases from V and 2 bases from J, with 11 bases between. CDR3 coding DNA: TGTGCCAGCAGCACGGGGACTCCTGGAAACACCATATATTTT. Translation: CASSTGTPGNTIYF.

This clone was picked up a small number of times. CDR3 in DNA: TGCGCCAGCAGCGTGGACAGAAACACCGGGGAGCTGTTTTTT. Translating gives CASSVDRNTGELFF. The chain joins TRBV5-1 to TRBJ2-2; D may be TRBD1 (6 bases). The CDR3 has 14 amino acids. Germline CDR1 is SGHRS and CDR2 is YFSETQ. V lost 4 bases and J 2 bases, leaving 9 bases between the germline ends.

The chain recombines TRBV18 with TRBJ2-7, with TRBD1 matching over 8 bases. The V gene end was trimmed by 4 bases and the J gene end by 6 bases; junction bases not matched to a gene: 5. Germline assignment: CDR1 KGHSH and CDR2 LQKENI. The CDR3 covers 13 residues. CDR3 in DNA: TGTGCCAGCTCACTTTCAACAGGGGGCGAGCAGTACTTC. Amino acid sequence: CASSLSTGGEQYF.

This chain's CDR3 is CASSWGGQSTEAFF. The DNA of the CDR3 is TGCGCCAGCAGCTGGGGAGGACAGAGTACTGAAGCTTTCTTT. The gene calls are TRBV5-1 and TRBJ1-1; maybe TRBD1 (6 bases). Per germline, CDR1 SGHRS and CDR2 YFSETQ. V was clipped by 3 bases and J by 5 bases, with 14 bases between them. This CDR3 is 14 amino acids long.

The rearrangement uses TRBV29-1 and TRBJ2-6, with D perhaps TRBD2 (6 bases). The ends were cut back, 5 bases at V and 0 bases at J, with 14 bases in the middle. The CDR3 sequence is 16 residues long. Germline lookup yields CDR1 SQVTM and CDR2 ANQGSEA. The CDR3 loop is CSVNSRGGSGANVLTF. CDR3 DNA: TGCAGCGTTAATTCGCGGGGAGGCTCTGGGGCCAACGTCCTGACTTTC.

In this sample, this clone turned up once. V and J are TRBV7-6 and TRBJ2-5; the D gene is possibly TRBD1 (5 bases). Germline CDR1 reads SGHVS; CDR2 reads FNYEAQ. The CDR3 contains 17 residues. V lost 1 base and J lost 2, with 17 bases in between. CDR3 residues: CASSLGIGAPHQETQYF. CDR3 bases: TGTGCCAGCAGCTTAGGGATTGGGGCACCCCATCAAGAGACCCAGTACTTC.

This chain connects TRBV19 to TRBJ2-4; D possibly corresponds to TRBD2 (5 bases). The CDR3 loop spans 14 amino acids. From germline, CDR1 is LNHDA and CDR2 SQIVND (reference sequence). V was shortened by 6 bases and J by 7 bases, with 16 bases between the two germline ends. The CDR3 is CASSLPGEKNIQYF. DNA for the CDR3: TGTGCCAGTAGCCTCCCCGGGGAGAAGAACATTCAGTACTTC.

This clone was detected a few times. The same CDR3 is also encoded by other DNA sequences in this sample. V and J are TRBV5-6 and TRBJ2-5, with D possibly TRBD2 on 5 matching bases. The CDR3 runs to 13 residues. The V and J ends lost 3 bases and 5 bases respectively, with 11 bases between them. Germline CDR1 is SGHDT and CDR2 is YYEEEE. The DNA of the CDR3 is TGTGCCAGCAGCTCTGGAACGGGGGAGACCCAGTACTTC. Translation: CASSSGTGETQYF.

In this sample, this clone turned up once. The CDR3 reads CAAQNEQFF. The CDR3, as DNA: TGTGCAGCCCAAAATGAGCAGTTCTTC. The chain employs TRBV6-4 and TRBJ2-1; no firm D call. From germline, CDR1 is MRHNA and CDR2 SNTAGT. This CDR3 has 9 residues.

This clone appeared a few times. V and J are TRBV2 and TRBJ1-2; perhaps TRBD1 as D (6 bases). The V gene's germline CDR1 is SNHLY and CDR2 FYNNEI. The CDR3 runs 15 residues. V lost 5 bases and J lost 3, with 16 bases in between. The CDR3 nucleotides read TGTGCCAGCAGTTTCCGGGACACCACTGACTATGGCTACACCTTC. This codes for CASSFRDTTDYGYTF.

This clone was detected only a few times. J is TRBJ2-2 and V is TRBV10-2, with TRBD1 matching 7 bases. After removal of 6 bases from V and 6 bases from J, the junction contained 7 bases not matched to a gene. The CDR3 runs to 14 residues. CDR1 WSHSY and CDR2 SAAADI come from the germline V gene. The DNA of the CDR3 is TGCGCCAGCAGCCACAGGGGTGACGCCGGGGAGCTGTTTTTT. Its protein is CASSHRGDAGELFF.

Comment on this clone: The same CDR3 also results from other DNA sequences found in this sample. The chain employs TRBV29-1 and TRBJ2-7, with a weak D call TRBD1 (5 bases). The germline CDR1 and CDR2 sequences are SQVTM and ANQGSEA. CDR3 length: 12 residues. Trimming removed 3 bases from V and 0 bases from J, with 6 bases in between. The CDR3: CSVDTGSYEQYF. The CDR3 DNA follows: TGCAGCGTTGATACAGGCTCCTACGAGCAGTACTTC.

This chain uses TRBV6-6 with TRBJ2-3, with TRBD2 matching over 12 bases. The CDR3 runs to 16 residues. The germline V gene has CDR1 MNHNY and CDR2 SVGAGI (reference sequence). V shed 6 bases and J 8 bases; nucleotides not matched to a gene: 12. The CDR3 nucleotides read TGTGCCAGCAGGACCCCTCCGGGACTAGCGGGCGGTACGCAGTATTTT. Translated: CASRTPPGLAGGTQYF.

The genes are TRBV28 and TRBJ2-7; D could derive from TRBD1 or TRBD2 (5 bases each). The germline V and J ends were trimmed by 6 bases and 2 bases, with 20 bases remaining between them. CDR3 length: 16 amino acids. Germline values: CDR1 MDHEN, CDR2 SYDVKM. CDR3 sequence reads: CASSFSSGTGTYEQYF. In DNA, the CDR3 is TGTGCCAGCAGCTTTAGCTCCGGGACGGGGACCTACGAGCAGTACTTC.